This T cell receptor beta chain comes out of a study of T-cell memory formation after mild COVID-19. This CDR3 contains 13 residues. V dropped 0 bases and J dropped 7 bases, with 10 bases sitting between them. Looked up from germline, CDR1 is SGDLS and CDR2 is YYNGEE. TCRdb used MiXCR to reprocess the 5' RACE reads, holding one entry per CDR3 protein. This sample has about 470,000 distinct CDR3 sequences, with approximately 23% found just once. The sample comprised PBMCs or a T cell subset sorted from them (not recorded which). The sequence derives from an adult woman who had mild COVID-19 (a few samples of this study predate the infection). Cell type and time point are not known. The genes are TRBV9 and TRBJ1-2; no reliable D call. The CDR3 reads CASSVEPRAGYTF. CDR3 sequence (DNA): TGTGCCAGCAGCGTAGAACCGAGGGCTGGCTACACCTTC.